The 21 T cell receptor beta chains given below trace back to one sample, sequenced in a study of shared clonotypes between healthy human individuals. Some clones are missing from TCRdb's copy, which holds only in-frame ones; the method was immunoSEQ multiplex PCR. The table records some 530,000 clones, roughly 80% of them present only once. Sequences were obtained from PBMCs. The receptors were gathered from a woman between 40 and 50 years old in good health. Some clones in this sample may be carry-over from other donors' samples.

The rearrangement uses TRBV7-9 and TRBJ2-3, with 8 bases aligning to TRBD2. The ends lost 5 bases at V and 4 bases at J; junction bases unmatched: 11. This CDR3 is built from 16 residues. The germline V gene encodes CDR1 SEHNR and CDR2 FQNEAQ (reference sequence). In nucleotides, the CDR3 is TGTGCCAGCAGCCCTCGGAGCGGGAGTAGGGCAGATACGCAGTATTTT. It is translated as CASSPRSGSRADTQYF. The full variable domain, completed using reference TRBV7-9 and TRBJ2-3, is DTGVSQNPRHKITKRGQNVTFRCDPISEHNRLYWYRQTLGQGPEFLTYFQNEAQLEKSRLLSDRFSAERPKGSFSTLEIQRTEQGDSAMYLCASSPRSGSRADTQYFGPGTRLTVL.

A remark on this clone: This sample includes further DNA sequences coding for the same CDR3. The V call is TRBV5-1, the J call TRBJ2-5, with a tentative D call TRBD1 (6 bases). Germline CDR1 is SGHRS and CDR2 is YFSETQ. CDR3 length equals 14 residues. V lost 0 bases and J lost 2, with 8 bases in between. DNA of the CDR3: TGCGCCAGCAGCTTGGCAGGGGATCAAGAGACCCAGTACTTC. The encoded protein is CASSLAGDQETQYF.

V gene TRBV18 combines with J gene TRBJ1-5; 7 bases align to TRBD1. This CDR3 has 15 amino acids. The germline CDR1 and CDR2 sequences are KGHSH and LQKENI. V gave up 4 bases and J gave up 2 bases; unmatched junction bases: 5. The CDR3: CASSQTGFGNQPQHF. As DNA, the CDR3 is TGTGCCAGCTCACAGACAGGGTTCGGCAATCAGCCCCAGCATTTT.

This clone was seen a few times. This chain links TRBV18 with TRBJ1-2; D is unclear. CDR3 length equals 15 residues. Trimming shortened V by 3 bases and J by 5 bases, and 16 bases separated the two germline ends. Germline V gene lookup returns CDR1 KGHSH and CDR2 LQKENI. CDR3 sequence reads: CASSPPGRVGYGYTF. CDR3 coding DNA: TGTGCCAGCTCACCCCCGGGCCGGGTGGGGTATGGCTACACCTTC.

The rearrangement uses TRBV30 and TRBJ1-1; D not certain. CDR1 and CDR2 from the germline V gene are GTSNPN and SVGIG (reference sequence). The germline V and J ends were trimmed by 3 bases and 1 base, with 12 bases remaining between them. The CDR3 is made up of 14 amino acids. The CDR3: CAWSLGITNTEAFF. In DNA, the CDR3 is TGTGCCTGGAGCCTGGGTATCACGAACACTGAAGCTTTCTTT.

The V and J genes are TRBV30 and TRBJ1-2, with a possible D match to TRBD1 (6 bases). V was trimmed by 4 bases and J by 8 bases, leaving 17 bases between them. Germline V gene lookup returns CDR1 GTSNPN and CDR2 SVGIG (reference sequence). This CDR3 has 13 residues. The CDR3 DNA follows: TGTGCCTGGAAGAGTTCAGGGGTGCGCGGCTACACCTTC. Encoded protein: CAWKSSGVRGYTF.

The V gene is TRBV18, the J gene TRBJ1-1; no reliable D call. The CDR3 runs 13 residues. The V end was cut by 1 base, the J end by 3 bases, with 6 bases between. CDR1 and CDR2 from the germline V gene are KGHSH and LQKENI. The chain's CDR3 is CASSPLSDTEAFF. The CDR3 DNA is TGTGCCAGCTCACCACTCTCAGACACTGAAGCTTTCTTT.

The chain carries TRBV18 and TRBJ1-1; 8 bases are a match to TRBD1. The CDR3 consists of 16 residues. Germline CDR1 is KGHSH and CDR2 is LQKENI. V dropped 4 bases and J dropped 4; count of bases not matched to a gene: 11. CDR3 DNA sequence: TGTGCCAGCTCACGTCCCGGGACAGGAACGAGCACTGAAGCTTTCTTT. As protein: CASSRPGTGTSTEAFF.

As for this clone: A much more abundant neighbour one base away suggests this may be a read error. The rearrangement links TRBV28 to TRBJ2-1; no clear D. Germline values: CDR1 MDHEN, CDR2 SYDVKM. This CDR3 comprises 15 residues. With 1 base removed from V and 5 bases from J, the gap between germline ends came to 12 bases. The CDR3 bases are TGTGCCAGCAGTTTATCGGTTACCCCAAACAATGAGCAGTTCTTC. This gives the protein CASSLSVTPNNEQFF.

As regards this clone: Other nucleotide sequences in the sample specify the same CDR3. The chain has TRBV9 and TRBJ2-5; unclear D gene. This CDR3 is 12 amino acids long. CDR1 and CDR2 from the germline V gene are SGDLS and YYNGEE. The V end was cut by 0 bases, the J end by 4 bases, with 4 bases between. The CDR3 bases are TGTGCCAGCAGCGTAGAGGGAGAGACCCAGTACTTC. Its translation: CASSVEGETQYF.

This clone was seen a single time. This rearrangement joins TRBV19 to TRBJ2-7; maybe TRBD1 (6 bases). The J call may be incorrect, as the DNA end agrees better with TRBJ2-5. Germline-derived CDR1 and CDR2 are LNHDA and SQIVND (reference sequence). This CDR3 has 13 amino acids. CDR3 region: CASSRTGRETQYF. The CDR3 coding sequence is TGTGCCAGTAGTCGCACAGGGCGGGAGACCCAGTACTTC.

In regard to this clone: The junction does not match germline at one end; this may be a read error. This chain connects TRBV5-4 to TRBJ1-2; D remains unclear. This CDR3 spans 14 amino acids. CDR1 and CDR2 from the germline V gene are SGHNT and YYREEE (reference sequence). The CDR3 protein is CASSRVVPGKTYGF. The CDR3 DNA sequence: TGTGCCAGCAGTAGAGTCGTACCAGGAAAGACCTATGGCTTC.

V is TRBV5-1 and J is TRBJ2-5; TRBD1 matches 7 bases. This CDR3 spans 15 amino acids. Germline V gene sequence: CDR1 SGHRS, CDR2 YFSETQ. The V and J ends lost 4 bases and 3 bases, in that order; junction bases with no gene match: 9. CDR3 in amino acids: CASSQNTGVEETQYF. Written as DNA, the CDR3 is TGCGCCAGCAGCCAGAACACAGGGGTTGAAGAGACCCAGTACTTC.

The chain carries TRBV30 and TRBJ2-1; 8 bases agree with TRBD1. The germline gives CDR1 GTSNPN, CDR2 SVGIG (reference sequence). Trimming took 3 bases from V and 6 from J; bases not matched to a gene: 7. This CDR3 is 14 amino acids long. The CDR3 region has the DNA TGTGCCTGGAGGATTCCGGACAGGGCCAATGAGCAGTTCTTC. Its protein is CAWRIPDRANEQFF.

The chain employs TRBV6-4 and TRBJ2-2, with a tentative D call TRBD1 (5 bases). The germline gives CDR1 MRHNA, CDR2 SNTAGT. Trimming removed 3 bases at V and 1 base at J, with 9 bases between. There are 15 residues in the CDR3. The CDR3 DNA reads as TGTGCCAGCAGTGAAGGGGCGGAGAACACCGGGGAGCTGTTTTTT. This translates into CASSEGAENTGELFF.

The rearrangement links TRBV10-2 to TRBJ1-5; D possibly corresponds to TRBD1 (5 bases). The CDR3 has 12 amino acids. V lost 11 bases, J lost 8 bases, and 16 bases lay in between. Per the germline V gene, CDR1 is WSHSY and CDR2 is SAAADI. CDR3 sequence: CASGGRGEPQHF. DNA of the CDR3: TGCGCCTCGGGTGGGAGAGGGGAGCCCCAGCATTTT.

Points on this clone: A read error is likely here: a far larger clone is one base away. The sample has other DNA sequences that encode this CDR3 too. This chain joins TRBV25-1 and TRBJ2-5; TRBD1 matches 9 bases. The tail of the sequence fits TRBJ2-7 better, so the J call may be wrong. The CDR3 has 14 amino acids. CDR1 MGHDK and CDR2 SYGVNS come from the germline V gene. The DNA for the CDR3 is TGTGCCAGCAGTCGTACAGGGGGCACATACGAGCAGTACTTC. Protein sequence: CASSRTGGTYEQYF.

This chain uses TRBV6-6 with TRBJ2-7, with 12 bases fitting TRBD2. Trimming removed 4 bases from V and 0 bases from J; junction bases left unmatched: 1. Germline CDR1 is MNHNY and CDR2 is SVGAGI (reference sequence). CDR3 length: 15 amino acids. The chain's CDR3 is CASSSTSGSSYEQYF. The DNA of the CDR3 is TGTGCCAGCAGTTCGACTAGCGGGAGCTCCTACGAGCAGTACTTC.

This chain joins TRBV6-6 and TRBJ1-2, with D possibly being TRBD1 (5 bases). Trimming pared 6 bases from V and 1 base from J, leaving 12 bases between. Per germline, CDR1 MNHNY and CDR2 SVGAGI (reference sequence). The CDR3 consists of 14 residues. The CDR3: CASSPQGNNYGYTF. The CDR3 bases are TGTGCCAGCAGCCCCCAGGGAAATAACTATGGCTACACCTTC.

Notes on this clone: A far larger clone is one nucleotide away, so this likely arose from a read error. At the DNA level, this CDR3 is encoded by other sequences in the same sample as well. The chain employs TRBV19 and TRBJ1-2; 10 bases map to TRBD1. The CDR3 totals 15 residues. Per the germline V gene, CDR1 is LNHDA and CDR2 is SQIVND (reference sequence). The CDR3 DNA sequence: TGCGCCAGTAGTATAGGGACAGGGGACGGCTATGGCTACACCTTC. Translating gives CASSIGTGDGYGYTF.

The chain combines TRBV7-3 with TRBJ1-3; D gene unclear. The CDR3 totals 16 residues. The V end lost 0 bases, the J end lost 3 bases, and 12 bases lay between the germline ends. The germline CDR1 and CDR2 sequences are SGHTA and FQGTGA. This CDR3 reads CASSLTGVGRGNTIYF. As DNA, the CDR3 is TGTGCCAGCAGCTTAACCGGGGTGGGCCGTGGAAACACCATATATTTT.